These T cell receptor beta chains were read from a single sample in a study of radiotherapy plus CTLA-4 blockade in lung cancer. This table comes from immunoSEQ multiplex PCR, and its TCRdb copy is limited to in-frame clones, with some not included. Altogether 35,000 to 40,000 clones are present, roughly two thirds being singletons, with the ten largest covering approximately 11%. The source was peripheral blood, collected from a patient treated with radiotherapy plus ipilimumab. All receptors derive from a human donor with non-small cell lung cancer who had stable disease on radiotherapy plus ipilimumab. Each CDR3 is given with its conserved first and last residue. D genes are given only for firm matches. Clone size is stated in some rows and not others, as once, few, many or a class when expanded.

abundance: NA
v_gene: TRBV5-1
j_gene: TRBJ2-3
d_gene: NA
CDR3aa: CASSLVSQDTQCF
CDR3nt: TGCGCCAGCAGCTTGGTGAGTCAGGATACGCAGTGTTTT

abundance: NA
v_gene: TRBV5-1
j_gene: TRBJ1-2
d_gene: NA
CDR3aa: CASSLDGGVSTF
CDR3nt: TGCGCCAGCAGCTTGGATGGAGGGGTGAGCACCTTC

abundance: NA
v_gene: TRBV29-1
j_gene: TRBJ1-5
d_gene: NA
CDR3aa: CSVGGPSNQPQHF
CDR3nt: TGCAGCGTTGGAGGGCCTAGCAATCAGCCCCAGCATTTT

abundance: few
v_gene: TRBV19
j_gene: TRBJ2-1
d_gene: NA
CDR3aa: CASSIVKQGRNEQFF
CDR3nt: TGTGCCAGTAGTATAGTTAAACAGGGGAGGAATGAGCAGTTCTTC

abundance: NA
v_gene: TRBV18
j_gene: TRBJ2-1
d_gene: TRBD1
CDR3aa: CASLGQGKYNEQFF
CDR3nt: TGTGCCAGCTTGGGACAGGGAAAATACAATGAGCAGTTCTTC

abundance: NA
v_gene: TRBV27
j_gene: TRBJ1-5
d_gene: TRBD1
CDR3aa: CASSLLPGQGTPWPQHF
CDR3nt: TGTGCCAGCAGTTTACTGCCGGGACAGGGGACTCCTTGGCCCCAGCATTTT

abundance: NA
v_gene: TRBV2
j_gene: TRBJ1-3
d_gene: NA
CDR3aa: CASMGTLGNTIYF
CDR3nt: TGTGCCAGCATGGGCACTCTAGGAAACACCATATATTTT

abundance: NA
v_gene: TRBV10-2
j_gene: TRBJ2-7
d_gene: TRBD1
CDR3aa: CASRKGQGFYEQYF
CDR3nt: TGCGCCAGCAGAAAAGGACAGGGTTTCTACGAGCAGTACTTC

abundance: few
v_gene: TRBV5-6
j_gene: TRBJ1-2
d_gene: TRBD1
CDR3aa: CASSGGTGKYGYTF
CDR3nt: TGTGCCAGCAGCGGGGGGACAGGGAAGTATGGCTACACCTTC

abundance: NA
v_gene: TRBV5-1
j_gene: TRBJ1-6
d_gene: NA
CDR3aa: CASGLQGGSPLHF
CDR3nt: TGCGCCAGCGGACTCCAGGGAGGCTCACCCCTCCACTTT

abundance: NA
v_gene: TRBV9
j_gene: TRBJ2-7
d_gene: TRBD1
CDR3aa: CASSVLGQGPYEQYF
CDR3nt: TGTGCCAGCAGTGTCCTGGGACAGGGCCCCTACGAGCAGTACTTC

abundance: NA
v_gene: TRBV5-6
j_gene: TRBJ1-2
d_gene: TRBD1
CDR3aa: CASSLFSGQSVGYTF
CDR3nt: TGTGCCAGCAGCCTTTTCTCGGGACAGAGTGTAGGCTACACCTTC

abundance: medium-sized
v_gene: TRBV30
j_gene: TRBJ1-4
d_gene: NA
CDR3aa: CAWSIREKLFF
CDR3nt: TGTGCCTGGAGCATCCGGGAAAAACTGTTTTTT

abundance: NA
v_gene: TRBV15
j_gene: TRBJ2-7
d_gene: NA
CDR3aa: CATSRPSDSYEQYF
CDR3nt: TGTGCCACCAGCAGACCCTCCGACAGCTACGAGCAGTACTTC

abundance: few
v_gene: TRBV6-1
j_gene: TRBJ1-1
d_gene: NA
CDR3aa: CASSWGDTEAFF
CDR3nt: TGTGCCAGCAGTTGGGGGGACACTGAAGCTTTCTTT

abundance: few
v_gene: TRBV6-6
j_gene: TRBJ1-2
d_gene: NA
CDR3aa: CASSPSNYGYTF
CDR3nt: TGTGCCAGCAGTCCATCTAACTATGGCTACACCTTC

abundance: NA
v_gene: TRBV27
j_gene: TRBJ1-6
d_gene: NA
CDR3aa: CASSFGVTNSPLHF
CDR3nt: TGTGCCAGCAGTTTCGGGGTGACTAATTCACCCCTCCACTTT

abundance: NA
v_gene: TRBV5-1
j_gene: TRBJ1-1
d_gene: TRBD1
CDR3aa: CASSLGTGNTEAFF
CDR3nt: TGCGCCAGCAGCTTGGGGACAGGGAACACTGAAGCTTTCTTT

abundance: NA
v_gene: TRBV7-8
j_gene: TRBJ1-5
d_gene: NA
CDR3aa: CASSPQNQPQHF
CDR3nt: TGTGCCAGCAGCCCACAGAATCAGCCCCAGCATTTT